The 7 T cell receptor beta chains reported below all come from one sample, sequenced in a study of blood T cell repertoires in COVID-19. Assay used: immunoSEQ multiplex PCR; TCRdb lists only in-frame clones, some missing. The table lists about 99,000 clones, 85% to 90% of them singletons, with approximately 15% in the top ten. The specimen was peripheral blood. These receptors were taken from a man aged 45-65 years with acute or convalescent COVID-19.

The V call is TRBV5-1, the J call TRBJ1-6; the D is unclear. V was cut by 1 base and J by 0 bases, with 14 bases left in between. The germline CDR1 and CDR2 sequences are SGHRS and YFSETQ. The CDR3 has 18 amino acids. This CDR3 reads CASSLMGSLSSYNSPLHF. The CDR3 DNA reads TGCGCCAGCAGCTTGATGGGCAGCCTGAGCTCCTATAATTCACCCCTCCACTTT.

This rearrangement joins TRBV7-9 to TRBJ2-5; D not resolved. The CDR3 is 14 amino acids. The V gene's germline CDR1 is SEHNR and CDR2 FQNEAQ (reference sequence). V dropped 1 base and J dropped 1 base, with 7 bases sitting between them. The CDR3 protein is CASSLGAGQETQYF. CDR3 DNA: TGTGCCAGCAGCTTAGGGGCAGGCCAAGAGACCCAGTACTTC.

The genes are TRBV7-2 and TRBJ2-7, with 9 bases matching TRBD2. The CDR3 extends over 16 amino acids. V shed 4 bases, J shed 6 bases, and the junction held 13 bases outside the gene matches. CDR1 is SGHTA, CDR2 FQGNSA, per germline. The CDR3 region has the DNA TGTGCCAGCAGCTCCGGCGGGGGGGTCCGTCACCGCGAGCAGTACTTC. Its protein is CASSSGGGVRHREQYF. Filled out from reference TRBV7-2 and TRBJ2-7, the complete variable domain reads GAGVSQSPSNKVTEKGKDVELRCDPISGHTALYWYRQSLGQGLEFLIYFQGNSAPDKSGLPSDRFSAERTGGSVSTLTIQRTQQEDSAVYLCASSSGGGVRHREQYFGPGTRLTVT.

This rearrangement joins TRBV10-1 to TRBJ2-1, with TRBD1 as a possible D gene (7 bases). The CDR3 runs 13 residues. V shed 6 bases and J shed 9 bases, with 15 bases lying between them. Looked up from germline, CDR1 is WNHNN and CDR2 is SYGVQD (reference sequence). CDR3 nucleotides: TGCGCCAGCAGAAGAAGACAGGGAGGTGAGCAGTTCTTC. This sequence encodes CASRRRQGGEQFF.

The chain employs TRBV19 and TRBJ2-7, with 14 bases identical to TRBD2. CDR1 LNHDA and CDR2 SQIVND come from the germline V gene (reference sequence). V shed 6 bases, J shed 7 bases, and the junction held 5 bases outside the gene matches. The CDR3 is 14 residues long. The CDR3 DNA sequence: TGTGCCAGTAGCCCCGGACTAGCGGGAGGAGAGCAGTACTTC. Protein product: CASSPGLAGGEQYF.

This clone has a handful of counts. The chain uses TRBV11-3 and TRBJ2-1; 8 bases are a match to TRBD2. V dropped 0 bases and J dropped 4; count of bases not matched to a gene: 20. This CDR3 region has 21 residues. Germline V gene data show CDR1 as SGHNT and CDR2 as YENEEA. Here the CDR3 reads CASSLEMGQVRGGIFYNEQFF. DNA of the CDR3: TGTGCCAGCAGCTTAGAAATGGGCCAGGTACGCGGGGGGATTTTTTACAATGAGCAGTTCTTC.

This rearrangement joins TRBV2 to TRBJ2-5; 9 nucleotides line up with TRBD1. The V gene end was trimmed by 4 bases and the J gene end by 4 bases; junction bases not matched to a gene: 7. The germline gives CDR1 SNHLY, CDR2 FYNNEI. This CDR3 is built from 15 residues. CDR3 in amino acids: CASSVQGAQGETQYF. As DNA, the CDR3 is TGTGCCAGCAGTGTACAGGGGGCGCAGGGAGAGACCCAGTACTTC.